A selection of T cell receptor beta chains follows, all from one sample in a study of somatic mutations in cytotoxic T cells in rheumatoid arthritis. This table comes from immunoSEQ multiplex PCR, and its TCRdb copy is limited to in-frame clones, with some not included. The sample has 13,000 or so clones; 82% are singletons. The sequenced sample consisted of CD8+ T cells sorted from blood. The receptors were sampled from an adult with rheumatoid arthritis. Each CDR3 is given with its conserved first and last residue. The D gene is left open where the match is weak. Clone size is not always given. Where it is, it says once, few, many or a class for expanded clones.

cdr3_aa cdr3_nt d_call j_call clone_size v_call
CASRVADRDTGELFF TGTGCCAGCAGGGTAGCGGATAGGGACACCGGGGAGCTGTTTTTT NA TRBJ2-2 NA TRBV28
CASSLPLAGEGNEQFF TGTGCCAGCAGTTTACCTCTAGCGGGAGAGGGAAATGAGCAGTTCTTC TRBD2 TRBJ2-1 NA TRBV28
CASRGPTSGSLNEQFF TGTGCCAGCAGGGGGCCGACTAGCGGGAGTTTGAATGAGCAGTTCTTC TRBD2 TRBJ2-1 NA TRBV2
CASSYDFDQPQHF TGTGCCAGCAGTTACGATTTTGATCAGCCCCAGCATTTT NA TRBJ1-5 few TRBV6-5
CASSLRTSGGAGDTQYF TGTGCCAGCAGTCTACGGACTAGCGGGGGGGCCGGAGATACGCAGTATTTT TRBD2 TRBJ2-3 NA TRBV7-6
CASRSGGNYGYTF TGTGCCAGTAGATCTGGGGGAAACTATGGCTACACCTTC NA TRBJ1-2 NA TRBV19
CASSFLAGAREQFF TGTGCCAGCAGTTTTCTCGCGGGGGCCCGAGAGCAGTTCTTC NA TRBJ2-1 NA TRBV27
CASSSTGPFEGYTF TGTGCCAGCAGCTCGACCGGGCCTTTTGAGGGCTACACCTTC NA TRBJ1-2 NA TRBV7-3
CAWSPRTSGAYEQYF TGTGCCTGGAGTCCACGGACTAGCGGGGCCTACGAGCAGTACTTC TRBD2 TRBJ2-7 NA TRBV30
CASSQDIGGQAEAFF TGCGCCAGCAGCCAAGATATCGGGGGGCAGGCTGAAGCTTTCTTT NA TRBJ1-1 NA TRBV4-3
CASSVEGANQPQHF TGTGCCAGCAGCGTAGAAGGGGCGAATCAGCCCCAGCATTTT NA TRBJ1-5 few TRBV9
CSALRTGAYYEAFF TGCAGCGCACTTCGGACAGGGGCGTACTATGAAGCTTTCTTT TRBD1 TRBJ1-1 NA TRBV29-1
CSAQGLSDYGYTF TGCAGCGCACAGGGGTTAAGTGACTATGGCTACACCTTC TRBD1 TRBJ1-2 medium-sized TRBV29-1
CASSRQVVDGYTF TGTGCCAGCAGCCGACAGGTAGTGGACGGCTACACCTTC NA TRBJ1-2 NA TRBV5-8
CASSQWEEFTGELFF TGCGCCAGCAGCCAATGGGAAGAGTTCACCGGGGAGCTGTTTTTT NA TRBJ2-2 once TRBV4-1
CASSSEGISPGELFF TGTGCCAGCAGCTCGGAGGGAATTAGCCCCGGGGAGCTGTTTTTT NA TRBJ2-2 NA TRBV11-1
CASSGGGMLGELFF TGTGCCAGCAGTGGCGGGGGGATGTTAGGGGAGCTGTTTTTT TRBD2 TRBJ2-2 NA TRBV27
CASSHGLAVSEETQYF TGTGCCAGCAGCCACGGACTAGCGGTTAGTGAGGAGACCCAGTACTTC TRBD2 TRBJ2-5 NA TRBV7-2
CASSLRGRGKLFF TGTGCCAGCAGTTTGAGGGGGAGAGGGAAACTGTTTTTT NA TRBJ1-4 NA TRBV28